This TCR beta chain was identified during a study of blood T cells in healthy people across ages. Overall study results and limits: Across samples, TCR beta diversity tracked strongly with naive T cell percentage. Relative to aged donors, long-lived donors carried more naive CD4+ cells and displayed higher diversity.

A J-beta primer mix and a sample-barcoded 5' primer were used in a second PCR of about 6 to 12 cycles. A single record per CDR3 protein comes from TCRdb applying MiXCR to the 5' RACE reads. Here the sample spans hundreds of thousands of distinct CDR3 sequences, 58% being singletons. About this clonotype: Its specificity is unknown.

CDR3 length: 15 amino acids. CDR1 and CDR2 from the germline V gene are SGHTA and FQGNSA. The V segment lost 3 bases and the J segment 5 bases; nucleotides outside the gene matches: 5. The chain joins TRBV7-2 to TRBJ2-5, with 11 bases that match TRBD2. The sequence derives from a man aged 30 to 39 in good health. Material for sequencing was blood. The CDR3 reads CASSLRLAGQETQYF. The CDR3 region has the DNA TGTGCCAGCAGCTTGAGACTAGCGGGGCAGGAGACCCAGTACTTC.